Following are 5 T cell receptor beta chains from one sample sequenced in a study of vaccination effects on CD4 cells after COVID-19 (dated by TCRdb to the early 2020s). The library was generated by the immunoSEQ multiplex PCR assay. Sourced from immuneACCESS, this table was stored by TCRdb with only in-frame sequences that have V and J called. A share of the clones is absent; for the studies checked, an unresolved V gene accounts for under half, and the remainder has no known explanation. In all, the sample holds 25,000 to 35,000 clones, and about 66% of those were seen once. Together, the top ten hold 7.5% to 9.5% of the sample. To identify antigen-specific CD4+ T cell clonotypes by their expansion, the ViraFEST assay first stimulated PBMC with viral peptide pools and then applied TCR sequencing. After less than eleven days of culture, CD4+ T cells were isolated with the EasySep CD4+ T cell isolation kit. Each participant got two doses of an mRNA SARS-CoV-2 vaccine, either BNT162b2 or mRNA-1273.

These receptors' antigens are unknown. The input for sequencing was CD4+ T cells from PBMCs cultured with SARS-CoV-2 spike peptides, taken after COVID-19 vaccination. Per the publication, the cell subset or site label means: SARS-CoV-2 spike overlapping peptide pool stimulation. These receptors originate from a human donor who received a COVID-19 vaccine.

The V gene is TRBV15, the J gene TRBJ1-5; D possibly corresponds to TRBD1 (5 bases). This CDR3 contains 15 residues. Germline V lookup: CDR1 LNHNV, CDR2 YYDKDF (reference sequence). V was pared by 0 bases and J by 5 bases, with 11 bases between. CDR3: CATSRDQGAYQPQHF. CDR3 bases: TGTGCCACCAGCAGAGATCAAGGGGCCTATCAGCCCCAGCATTTT.

The chain couples TRBV7-5 to TRBJ1-2. TRBV7-5 is listed as a pseudogene. This CDR3 has 14 amino acids. CDR3 in amino acids: CVRSLVNRRDGYTF. In DNA form, the CDR3 reads TGTGTCAGAAGCTTAGTTAACAGGCGGGATGGCTACACCTTC.

This clone appeared once. J is TRBJ2-2 and V is TRBV14; 10 bases align to TRBD1. The CDR3 loop spans 15 amino acids. Germline lookup yields CDR1 SGHDN and CDR2 FVKESK. Unmatched junction bases numbered 5, after V lost 6 bases and J lost 4 bases. The DNA of the CDR3 is TGTGCCAGCAGTCGGGACAGGGGAGCCACCGGGGAGCTGTTTTTT. It encodes CASSRDRGATGELFF.

The chain uses TRBV10-3 and TRBJ2-2; D is perhaps TRBD2 (5 bases). The CDR3 loop spans 13 amino acids. Germline CDR1 ENHRY, CDR2 SYGVKD. Trimming stripped 9 bases from V and 4 bases from J, with 12 bases between. This chain's CDR3 is CAIRPTSTGELFF. The DNA of the CDR3 is TGTGCCATACGCCCAACTAGCACCGGGGAGCTGTTTTTT.

The chain joins TRBV6-5 to TRBJ1-2; no reliable D call. Germline lookup yields CDR1 MNHEY and CDR2 SVGAGI. Deletions cut 4 bases from V and 5 bases from J, with 20 bases between. The CDR3 is made up of 16 amino acids. CDR3 region: CASSFPQLMGGYGYTF. CDR3 coding DNA: TGTGCCAGCAGTTTCCCGCAGCTCATGGGAGGGTATGGCTACACCTTC.